This T cell receptor beta chain was profiled in a study of shared clonotypes between healthy human individuals. Findings of the study overall: Larger richness was generally estimated for naive than memory subsets.

CD45RO-negative CD8 cells positively selected for CCR7 made up the naive population, which excluded terminally differentiated effector memory CD45RA+ cells. From germline, CDR1 is MGHRA and CDR2 YSYEKL. The CDR3 covers 13 residues. Trimming left V 2 bases short and J 8 bases short, with 10 bases between. Repertoires were generated with immunoSEQ multiplex PCR, while TCRdb's copy carries only in-frame clones and drops some. The table lists approximately 810,000 clones, 90% to 95% of them singletons. As concerns this clone: The antigen is not known.

The source material was naive CD8+ T cells sorted from blood. The TCR originated in a man in his thirties or forties in good health. The chain uses TRBV4-1 and TRBJ2-1; D might be TRBD2 (5 bases). CDR3 amino acids: CASSQPLADEQFF. CDR3 bases: TGCGCCAGCAGCCAACCTCTAGCAGATGAGCAGTTCTTC.